The present T cell receptor (beta chain) was sequenced within a study of persistence of HIV-infected CD4 T cells. Cells were stimulated with CMV-infected fibroblast lysates at 10 ug/mL. Sorting selected CD4+ T cells upregulating both CD40 ligand and CD69. General study findings and limits: CMV- and Gag-responding cells had lower TCRbeta richness than CD3/CD28-responding cells.

This was the immunoSEQ version 4 assay in survey mode. Genomic DNA was diluted to 10 ng/uL, up to 1 ug per sample. Using immunoSEQ multiplex PCR, the repertoire was profiled, and TCRdb retains in-frame clones only, with some absent. The table lists 6,000 to 8,500 clones, approximately 81% of them singletons. Regarding this clone: Its antigen is unidentified.

Trimming stripped 8 bases from V and 4 bases from J, with 15 bases between. The CDR3 runs to 14 residues. Germline V gene lookup returns CDR1 MNHNY and CDR2 SVGAGI (reference sequence). The sample consisted of CD4+ T cells sorted from PBMCs after approximately 18-hour stimulation, taken from a patient who received antiretroviral therapy. The genes are TRBV6-6 and TRBJ1-5, with a weak D call TRBD1 (5 bases). The receptor was isolated from an adult woman with HIV who was CMV-seropositive. CDR3 nucleotides: TGTGCCAGCGAGGGGCAGGGACGGAATCAGCCCCAGCATTTT. It encodes CASEGQGRNQPQHF.